This T cell receptor beta chain stems from a study of T cells in Graves' hyperthyroidism and ophthalmopathy. V gave up 0 bases and J gave up 11 bases, with 16 bases separating them. The CDR3 contains 14 residues. Germline V gene sequence: CDR1 LGHNA, CDR2 YNFKEQ. Regions amplified from RNA transcripts were the TCR beta CDR3 regions. The TCR CDR3 was amplified in a first-round RT-PCR using the HTBI primer set. Each CDR3 protein gets one entry after TCRdb re-called the multiplex PCR reads with MiXCR. Among around 370,000 distinct CDR3 sequences, about 18% were seen once, and the ten largest hold 40% to 45%.

The sequence came from a man between 18 and 29 years old with Graves' ophthalmopathy. The genes are TRBV4-2 and TRBJ1-1; TRBD1 is a possible D gene (5 bases). The sequenced sample was blood. CDR3 DNA: TGTGCCAGCAGCCAAGATCAATGGGGGATAGAGGCTTTCTTT. This gives the protein CASSQDQWGIEAFF.